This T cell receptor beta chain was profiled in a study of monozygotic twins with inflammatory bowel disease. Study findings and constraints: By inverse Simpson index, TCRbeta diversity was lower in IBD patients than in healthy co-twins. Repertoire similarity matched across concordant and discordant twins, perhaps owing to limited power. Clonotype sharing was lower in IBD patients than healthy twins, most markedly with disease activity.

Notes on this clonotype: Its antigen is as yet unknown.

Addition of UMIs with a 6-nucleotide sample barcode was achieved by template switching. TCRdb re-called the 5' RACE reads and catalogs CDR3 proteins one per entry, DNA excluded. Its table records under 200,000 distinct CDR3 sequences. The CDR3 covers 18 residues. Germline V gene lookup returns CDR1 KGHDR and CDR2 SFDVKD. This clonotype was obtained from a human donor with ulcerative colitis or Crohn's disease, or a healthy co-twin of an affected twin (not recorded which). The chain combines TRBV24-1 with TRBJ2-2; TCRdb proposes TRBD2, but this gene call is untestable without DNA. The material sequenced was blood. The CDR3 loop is CATSDPGLAGSNTGELFF.